The 30 T cell receptor beta chains given below trace back to one sample, sequenced in a study of T cells in Graves' hyperthyroidism and ophthalmopathy (dated by TCRdb to the late 2010s). Library prep was done by multiplex PCR. The sample was run on an Illumina HiSeq 2000. Amplification of TCR beta CDR3 regions was carried out from RNA transcripts. The TCR CDR3 was subjected to a first round of RT-PCR using the HTBI primer set and the Qiagen OneStep RT-PCR kit. TCRdb reran the public reads through fastp at Q25 and MiXCR, keeping productive beta chains. CDR3 protein sequences are deduplicated, and each keeps its most common genes and DNA. Within this sample are more than 650,000 distinct CDR3 sequences, with 13% to 15% of them counted one time only. Roughly a tenth of the sample comes from the top ten. The sequencing sample was made of blood. The receptor source for this set is a woman under 30 with Graves' hyperthyroidism.

This clonotype was seen many times. This rearrangement joins TRBV6-5 to TRBJ2-2; no clear D. Trimming took off 2 bases at V and 7 bases at J, with 11 bases between the two ends. The CDR3 is made up of 14 amino acids. Germline loops: CDR1 MNHEY, CDR2 SVGAGI. The CDR3 DNA reads TGTGCCAGCAGTTACCGCAGCCCGGGCGGGGAGCTGTTTTTT. The encoded protein is CASSYRSPGGELFF.

This clonotype came up many times. The gene calls are TRBV20-1 and TRBJ2-7; D not resolved. Trimming removed 6 bases from V and 5 bases from J, with 17 bases in between. CDR3 length: 13 residues. The germline gives CDR1 DFQATT, CDR2 SNEGSKA (reference sequence). The DNA of the CDR3 is TGCAGTGCCCCTCGAATCGCCTCTGACGAGCAGTACTTC. This codes for CSAPRIASDEQYF.

V gene TRBV30 combines with J gene TRBJ1-1; D remains ambiguous. The CDR3 consists of 12 residues. Deletions cut 7 bases from V and 0 bases from J, with 9 bases between. Germline V CDR1 and CDR2: GTSNPN, SVGIG (reference sequence). The CDR3 here is CAFTRMNTEAFF. The CDR3 region has the DNA TGTGCCTTTACACGGATGAACACTGAAGCTTTCTTT.

The table lists this clonotype with many counts. The germline gene is not matched at one end of the junction; a read error may be the cause. The chain couples TRBV30 to TRBJ2-7, with D possibly being TRBD1 or TRBD2 (5 bases each). The CDR3 covers 13 residues. Per germline, CDR1 GTSNPN and CDR2 SVGIG (reference sequence). CDR3 in amino acids: CGSARAGSYEQYF. The CDR3 DNA reads TGCGGTTCGGCGCGGGCAGGGTCCTACGAGCAGTACTTC.

The chain carries TRBV7-9 and TRBJ2-7; 7 nucleotides line up with TRBD2. CDR3 size: 13 residues. Germline-derived CDR1 and CDR2 are SEHNR and FQNEAQ (reference sequence). Trimming removed 3 bases from V and 7 bases from J; junction bases left unmatched: 6. The CDR3 here is CASSLGGGTEQYF. CDR3 DNA: TGTGCCAGCAGCTTGGGCGGGGGTACGGAGCAGTACTTC.

This clonotype was counted only a few times. The rearrangement uses TRBV20-1 and TRBJ2-3; D ambiguous. Germline CDR1 is DFQATT and CDR2 is SNEGSKA (reference sequence). The CDR3 sequence is 18 residues long. Trimming shortened V by 5 bases and J by 4 bases, and 28 bases separated the two germline ends. DNA for the CDR3: TGCAGTGCTTCCATCCCTCTCGACACCCTAGAACTGGCAGATACGCAGTATTTT. Translating gives CSASIPLDTLELADTQYF.

Points on this clonotype: This sequence may be a read error, since a much larger clone differs from it by one base. The chain employs TRBV19 and TRBJ2-2; D call uncertain. Germline V CDR1 and CDR2: LNHDA, SQIVND (reference sequence). The germline V and J ends were trimmed by 3 bases and 6 bases, with 8 bases remaining between them. The CDR3 totals 13 residues. CDR3 amino acids: CASSIGGAGELFF. The CDR3 nucleotides read TGTGCCAGTAGTATTGGTGGGGCCGGGGAGCTGTTTTTT.

J is TRBJ2-1 and V is TRBV10-2; TRBD1 or TRBD2 may be the D gene (5 bases each). This CDR3 comprises 14 residues. Trimming shortened V by 8 bases and J by 8 bases, and 19 bases separated the two germline ends. Germline V gives CDR1 WSHSY, CDR2 SAAADI. This CDR3 is CASSRGPSGHEQFF. CDR3 DNA: TGCGCCAGCTCCCGAGGCCCGTCGGGGCATGAGCAGTTCTTC.

This clonotype has at least ten counts. The chain has TRBV6-1 and TRBJ1-1; the match to TRBD1 covers 7 bases. The CDR3 has 13 amino acids. With V trimmed by 5 bases and J by 7 bases, 7 bases remained unmatched. Germline V gene lookup returns CDR1 MNHNS and CDR2 SASEGT. The CDR3 sequence: CASSTGTANEAFF. CDR3 nucleotide sequence: TGTGCCAGCAGTACTGGGACAGCTAATGAAGCTTTCTTT.

As concerns this clonotype: The conserved phenylalanine or tryptophan is not found at the CDR3 terminus, so this likely reflects a read error. V gene TRBV20-1 combines with J gene TRBJ1-6, with a possible D match to TRBD1 (6 bases). Between the trimmed V and J ends, which lost 4 bases and 3 bases, there was a span of 10 bases. Germline CDR1 reads DFQATT; CDR2 reads SNEGSKA (reference sequence). The CDR3 loop spans 14 amino acids. Written as DNA, the CDR3 is TGCAGTGCTAACGACAGGAACTATAATTCACCCCTCCACCTT. This codes for CSANDRNYNSPLHL.

The chain has TRBV28 and TRBJ2-7, with D possibly TRBD2 on 5 matching bases. The V gene's germline CDR1 is MDHEN and CDR2 SYDVKM. V gave up 6 bases and J gave up 6 bases, with 15 bases separating them. The CDR3 runs to 13 residues. The CDR3 nucleotides read TGTGCCAGCAGCAGGACTGGTCGTGGCGAGCAGTACTTC. This encodes CASSRTGRGEQYF.

The table lists this clonotype with many counts. V gene TRBV20-1 combines with J gene TRBJ2-7; D ambiguous. V was clipped by 7 bases and J by 0 bases, with 13 bases between them. CDR3 length: 13 amino acids. The V gene's germline CDR1 is DFQATT and CDR2 SNEGSKA (reference sequence). CDR3 DNA: TGCAGTGTCTATCCGCTTAGCTCCTACGAGCAGTACTTC. Its translation: CSVYPLSSYEQYF.

The gene calls are TRBV4-3 and TRBJ2-3; TRBD2 is a possible D gene (6 bases). V lost 0 bases and J lost 3, with 16 bases in between. The CDR3 totals 17 residues. Per the germline V gene, CDR1 is LGHNA and CDR2 is YSLEER. The CDR3 DNA sequence: TGCGCCAGCAGCCAAGATATAAGGGGCGCGGGGACAGATACGCAGTATTTT. It translates to CASSQDIRGAGTDTQYF.

In its sample, this clonotype was seen many times. The gene calls are TRBV28 and TRBJ2-4; 10 bases are a match to TRBD1. Unmatched junction bases numbered 12, after V lost 10 bases and J lost 9 bases. Germline-derived CDR1 and CDR2 are MDHEN and SYDVKM. The CDR3 has 14 amino acids. In DNA form, the CDR3 reads TGTGCCACCGCGGACAGGGGGTTATTGCCCATTCAGTACTTC. It is translated as CATADRGLLPIQYF. The full variable domain, rest sourced from reference TRBV28 and TRBJ2-4, is DVKVTQSSRYLVKRTGEKVFLECVQDMDHENMFWYRQDPGLGLRLIYFSYDVKMKEKGDIPEGYSVSREKKERFSLILESASTNQTSMYLCATADRGLLPIQYFGAGTRLSVL.

There are many counts of this clonotype. The chain uses TRBV5-1 and TRBJ2-1, with 8 nucleotides matching TRBD2. CDR1 and CDR2 from the germline V gene are SGHRS and YFSETQ. The trim removed 0 bases at V and 2 bases at J, leaving 7 bases unmatched. The CDR3 covers 17 residues. The CDR3 sequence: CASSLVSGGDAYNEQFF. In DNA, the CDR3 is TGCGCCAGCAGCTTGGTATCGGGAGGGGACGCCTACAATGAGCAGTTCTTC.

The V gene is TRBV6-1, the J gene TRBJ1-5, with 11 positions matching TRBD1. CDR3 length: 17 residues. With 6 bases clipped from V and 2 bases from J, the junction kept 9 bases outside the gene matches. Germline V CDR1 and CDR2: MNHNS, SASEGT. In DNA, the CDR3 is TGTGCCAGCAGGTCGGACAGGGGGCAGGTAGGCAATCAGCCCCAGCATTTT. The encoded protein is CASRSDRGQVGNQPQHF.

This clonotype showed up many times. The chain is built from TRBV6-1 and TRBJ1-1; 11 bases match TRBD1. V lost 6 bases to trimming and J lost 6 bases; unmatched junction nucleotides: 9. CDR1 is MNHNS, CDR2 SASEGT, per germline. The CDR3 is made up of 15 amino acids. CDR3 loop: CASSRDRGSVAEAFF. CDR3 DNA sequence: TGTGCCAGCAGCCGGGACAGGGGGAGTGTTGCTGAAGCTTTCTTT.

The rearrangement links TRBV12-3 or TRBV12-4 to TRBJ2-1, with 7 bases fitting TRBD2. CDR3 size: 14 residues. The V gene end was trimmed by 6 bases and the J gene end by 4 bases; junction bases not matched to a gene: 6. DNA for the CDR3: TGTGCCAGCAGCCTGGGACTAAAGTACAATGAGCAGTTCTTC. Amino acid sequence: CASSLGLKYNEQFF.

This clonotype was recorded many times. This chain joins TRBV2 and TRBJ2-6; D might be TRBD1 (6 bases). The CDR3 runs 15 residues. Trimming shortened V by 5 bases and J by 0 bases, and 8 bases separated the two germline ends. Germline V gene sequence: CDR1 SNHLY, CDR2 FYNNEI. The CDR3, as DNA: TGTGCCAGCAGTCGGACAGACTCTGGGGCCAACGTCCTGACTTTC. Its protein product is CASSRTDSGANVLTF.

This sequence joins TRBV6-2 or TRBV6-3 and TRBJ2-3; possibly TRBD2 for D (6 bases). Trimming stripped 9 bases from V and 4 bases from J, with 20 bases between. The CDR3 has 15 amino acids. The V gene's germline CDR1 is MNHEY and CDR2 SVGEGT. The DNA of the CDR3 is TGTGCCAGTAGTCTGGGACTTCTGCAGTCAGATACGCAGTATTTT. As protein: CASSLGLLQSDTQYF.

The chain is built from TRBV9 and TRBJ2-3; no reliable D call. The CDR3 totals 14 residues. Germline CDR1 and CDR2: SGDLS and YYNGEE. Trimming shortened V by 0 bases and J by 6 bases, and 11 bases separated the two germline ends. The CDR3 is CASSVVAAADTQYF. CDR3 in DNA: TGTGCCAGCAGCGTAGTTGCGGCGGCGGATACGCAGTATTTT.

This clonotype was observed many times. The chain employs TRBV11-2 and TRBJ2-3; 8 positions match TRBD2. The CDR3 sequence is 16 residues long. V gave up 5 bases and J gave up 5 bases; unmatched junction bases: 12. CDR1 and CDR2 (germline): SGHAT, FQNNGV. In nucleotides, the CDR3 is TGTGCCAGCAGCCTTTCGGGGGGGGGCGATAAAGATACGCAGTATTTT. Residues: CASSLSGGGDKDTQYF. The full variable domain, in which reference TRBV11-2 and TRBJ2-3 provide the parts outside the CDR3, is EAGVAQSPRYKIIEKRQSVAFWCNPISGHATLYWYQQILGQGPKLLIQFQNNGVVDDSQLPKDRFSAERLKGVDSTLKIQPAKLEDSAVYLCASSLSGGGDKDTQYFGPGTRLTVL.

Only a few counts were recorded for this clonotype. J is TRBJ2-1 and V is TRBV28; TRBD1 matches 11 bases. Germline lookup yields CDR1 MDHEN and CDR2 SYDVKM. The CDR3 loop spans 14 amino acids. Trimming cost V 5 bases and J 6 bases; bases outside gene matches: 3. CDR3 nucleotide sequence: TGTGCCAGCAGTCAGGACAGGGGGCGCAATGAGCAGTTCTTC. Translated, it gives CASSQDRGRNEQFF. The full variable domain, completed using reference TRBV28 and TRBJ2-1, is DVKVTQSSRYLVKRTGEKVFLECVQDMDHENMFWYRQDPGLGLRLIYFSYDVKMKEKGDIPEGYSVSREKKERFSLILESASTNQTSMYLCASSQDRGRNEQFFGPGTRLTVL.

In this sample, this clonotype turned up many times. This sequence joins TRBV18 and TRBJ2-7; a weak D match, TRBD1 (6 bases). Germline V gives CDR1 KGHSH, CDR2 LQKENI. The CDR3 has 14 residues. Deletions cut 2 bases from V and 5 bases from J, with 13 bases between. This CDR3 reads CASSPGPPGDEQYF. CDR3 in DNA: TGTGCCAGCTCACCAGGGCCACCAGGGGACGAGCAGTACTTC. Using reference TRBV18 and TRBJ2-7 for the parts outside the CDR3, the full variable domain is NAGVMQNPRHLVRRRGQEARLRCSPMKGHSHVYWYRQLPEEGLKFMVYLQKENIIDESGMPKERFSAEFPKEGPSILRIQQVVRGDSAAYFCASSPGPPGDEQYFGPGTRLTVT.

This clonotype came up many times. The genes are TRBV7-8 and TRBJ2-1; 12 bases align to TRBD2. Germline CDR1 and CDR2: SGHVS and FQNEAQ. With 5 bases clipped from V and 6 bases from J, the junction kept 5 bases outside the gene matches. The CDR3 loop spans 15 amino acids. CDR3 nucleotide sequence: TGTGCCAGCAGCACGGGACTAGCGGGTTTCAATGAGCAGTTCTTC. This encodes CASSTGLAGFNEQFF.

J is TRBJ1-2 and V is TRBV11-2; possible D gene TRBD1, 6 bases. The CDR3 sequence is 15 residues long. CDR1 is SGHAT, CDR2 FQNNGV, per germline. V lost 5 bases to trimming and J lost 3 bases, with 16 bases between them. The CDR3 DNA follows: TGTGCCAGCAGCCAACTGGGGGGGCGCGACTATGGCTACACCTTC. Amino acids: CASSQLGGRDYGYTF.

This clonotype was seen a handful of times. The chain has TRBV7-2 and TRBJ1-5, with TRBD1 as a possible D gene (5 bases). In germline, CDR1 is SGHTA, CDR2 FQGNSA. This CDR3 has 14 amino acids. V shed 5 bases and J shed 2 bases, with 10 bases lying between them. The CDR3, as DNA: TGTGCCAGCAGCCTCCGCAGGGGCAATCAGCCCCAGCATTTT. Its protein product is CASSLRRGNQPQHF.

Ten or more counts support this clonotype. V and J are TRBV28 and TRBJ1-1; 8 bases map to TRBD1. Germline CDR1 is MDHEN and CDR2 is SYDVKM. The ends lost 3 bases at V and 7 bases at J; junction bases unmatched: 4. There are 13 residues in the CDR3. The CDR3 DNA follows: TGTGCCAGCAGTTTGCACAGGGGGATTGAAGCTTTCTTT. Amino acid sequence: CASSLHRGIEAFF.

The chain has TRBV10-2 and TRBJ2-3; weak D call: TRBD2 (5 bases). Trimming shortened V by 4 bases and J by 7 bases, and 9 bases separated the two germline ends. Germline assignment: CDR1 WSHSY and CDR2 SAAADI. The CDR3 length is 12 residues. The CDR3 loop reads CASSAAGYTQYF. Written as DNA, the CDR3 is TGCGCCAGCAGTGCTGCGGGTTATACGCAGTATTTT.

This clonotype appeared many times. The chain uses TRBV2 and TRBJ2-1, with D maybe TRBD2 (5 bases). The CDR3 runs to 15 residues. Looked up from germline, CDR1 is SNHLY and CDR2 is FYNNEI. The V gene lost 10 bases and the J gene lost 1 base, with 17 bases spanning the gap. The chain's CDR3 is CATSIGRGSYNEQFF. The CDR3 nucleotides read TGTGCCACCAGCATTGGACGGGGATCCTACAATGAGCAGTTCTTC.